A selection of T cell receptor beta chains follows, all from one sample in a study of T cell repertoires in cytomegalovirus infection. Using its own MiXCR run on the reads, TCRdb lists one record per CDR3 protein. Among about 300,000 distinct CDR3 sequences listed, around 10% were seen once. What was sequenced was PBMCs. The receptors here all came from a human donor in good health (CMV status not recorded). Some clones in this sample may be carry-over from other donors' samples. Both conserved end residues are part of each CDR3. A D gene is named only where the DNA matches it firmly. A row's size may be missing; if present it is once, few, many or a size class.

j_call | d_call | clone_size | v_call | cdr3_aa | cdr3_nt
TRBJ2-1 | . | many | TRBV14 | CASSQDATTGLGPYNEQFF | TGTGCCAGCAGCCAAGATGCGACTACAGGGTTGGGTCCCTACAATGAGCAGTTCTTC
TRBJ1-1 | . | many | TRBV7-3 | CASSYERNTEAFF | TGTGCCAGCAGCTACGAGAGGAACACTGAAGCTTTCTTT
TRBJ2-3 | TRBD1 | many | TRBV6-6 | CASSSRGPADTQYF | TGTGCCAGCAGTTCAAGGGGGCCCGCAGATACGCAGTATTTT
TRBJ1-2 | . | . | TRBV20-1 | CSASAGFGYTF | TGCAGTGCTAGCGCAGGGTTTGGCTACACCTTC
TRBJ2-4 | . | many | TRBV7-9 | CASSSMAAKNIQYF | TGTGCCAGCAGCTCGATGGCAGCCAAAAACATTCAGTACTTC
TRBJ2-2 | . | many | TRBV19 | CASSMAKGNTGELFF | TGTGCCAGTAGTATGGCCAAGGGAAACACCGGGGAGCTGTTTTTT
TRBJ2-7 | . | . | TRBV6-6 | CASSPLREQYF | TGTGCCAGCAGTCCTTTGCGGGAGCAGTACTTC
TRBJ2-5 | TRBD2 | many | TRBV7-2 | CASSPGTTYQETQYF | TGTGCCAGCAGCCCCGGGACTACATACCAAGAGACCCAGTACTTC
TRBJ1-2 | TRBD1 | many | TRBV20-1 | CSATGGWGYTF | TGCAGTGCTACAGGGGGCTGGGGCTACACCTTC
TRBJ2-1 | TRBD1 | many | TRBV7-2 | CASSLGTGLYSYNEQFF | TGTGCCAGCAGCCTAGGGACAGGGCTTTATTCCTACAATGAGCAGTTCTTC
TRBJ2-1 | . | many | TRBV6-2/TRBV6-3 | CASSYREHNEQFF | TGTGCCAGCAGTTACAGGGAACACAATGAGCAGTTCTTC
TRBJ2-2 | TRBD1 | many | TRBV14 | CASSQARGLSGELFF | TGTGCCAGCAGCCAAGCCAGGGGGCTCTCCGGGGAGCTGTTTTTT
TRBJ1-1 | . | many | TRBV6-1 | CASLSGTEAFF | TGTGCCAGCTTAAGTGGCACTGAAGCTTTCTTT
TRBJ2-2 | TRBD2 | few | TRBV5-1 | CASSSDRGGQFF | TGCGCCAGCAGCTCAGACCGGGGGGGCCAGTTTTTT
TRBJ2-2 | . | many | TRBV12-3/TRBV12-4 | CASRPGPNTGELFF | TGTGCCAGCAGGCCGGGTCCGAACACCGGGGAGCTGTTTTTT
TRBJ2-2 | . | . | TRBV20-1 | CSAQGPNTGELFF | TGCAGTGCTCAAGGGCCGAACACCGGGGAGCTGTTTTTT
TRBJ1-4 | . | many | TRBV14 | CASSPTSDRLGEKLFF | TGTGCCAGCAGCCCTACTTCCGACAGGCTGGGAGAAAAACTGTTTTTT
TRBJ1-5 | TRBD1 | many | TRBV7-8 | CASSLARLAGGFRNQPQHF | TGTGCCAGCAGCTTAGCACGGTTGGCAGGGGGTTTTCGAAATCAGCCCCAGCATTTT
TRBJ2-4 | TRBD2 | . | TRBV20-1 | CSASERGGRYIQYF | TGCAGTGCTAGTGAACGGGGGGGCCGGTACATTCAGTACTTC
TRBJ1-5 | . | many | TRBV28 | CASSRRGTTGQPQHF | TGTGCCAGCAGTCGGAGGGGGACCACAGGGCAGCCCCAGCATTTT
TRBJ1-6 | . | . | TRBV20-1 | CSAPNLWANSPLHF | TGCAGTGCTCCAAACTTGTGGGCCAATTCACCCCTCCACTTT
TRBJ1-6 | . | many | TRBV19 | CASPIRGVYNSPLHF | TGTGCCAGTCCAATCAGGGGCGTCTATAATTCACCCCTCCACTTT
TRBJ2-5 | . | many | TRBV28 | CASSLADLSRAQYF | TGTGCCAGCAGTTTAGCGGACTTATCGAGGGCCCAGTACTTC
TRBJ2-1 | . | . | TRBV7-9 | CASSLIGVSSYNEQLF | TGTGCCAGCAGCTTAATCGGGGTCAGCTCCTACAATGAGCAGTTATTC
TRBJ1-1 | . | . | TRBV20-1 | CSARVLTNTEAFF | TGCAGTGCTAGAGTCCTCACTAACACTGAAGCTTTCTTT
TRBJ2-1 | TRBD2 | . | TRBV29-1 | CSVPGGGEQFF | TGCAGCGTTCCGGGGGGAGGCGAGCAGTTCTTC
TRBJ2-1 | TRBD2 | few | TRBV28 | CASSGSGGGNNEQFF | TGTGCCAGCAGTGGCTCTGGCGGGGGGAACAATGAGCAGTTCTTC
TRBJ1-2 | . | many | TRBV7-2 | CASSQGNGGGYGYTF | TGTGCCAGCAGCCAAGGAAACGGAGGGGGCTATGGCTACACCTTC
TRBJ2-3 | TRBD2 | many | TRBV12-3/TRBV12-4 | CASSLGSSGGDTQYF | TGTGCCAGCAGTTTAGGAAGTAGCGGGGGGGATACGCAGTATTTT
TRBJ2-5 | TRBD1 | many | TRBV28 | CASSLEGATGTQYF | TGTGCCAGCAGTTTAGAGGGGGCGACCGGTACCCAGTACTTC
TRBJ1-1 | TRBD1 | many | TRBV29-1 | CSVDAQGITEAFF | TGCAGCGTTGACGCACAGGGGATCACTGAAGCTTTCTTT
TRBJ2-5 | . | many | TRBV12-3/TRBV12-4 | CASNRDTQETQYF | TGTGCCAGCAACCGGGACACCCAAGAGACCCAGTACTTC
TRBJ2-1 | . | many | TRBV6-5 | CASSYSFPGDLRGNEQFF | TGTGCCAGCAGTTACTCTTTCCCCGGAGATCTCAGGGGCAATGAGCAGTTCTTC
TRBJ2-1 | TRBD2 | many | TRBV28 | CASSPVIAGYNEQFF | TGTGCCAGCAGCCCCGTAATAGCGGGCTACAATGAGCAGTTCTTC
TRBJ1-5 | . | many | TRBV6-6 | CAITGTPGNQPQHF | TGTGCCATTACGGGGACCCCGGGGAATCAGCCCCAGCATTTT
TRBJ2-5 | TRBD2 | medium-sized | TRBV7-2 | CASSPSRGERGGQKTQYF | TGTGCCAGCAGCCCTTCCCGCGGGGAGCGGGGGGGCCAAAAGACCCAGTACTTC
TRBJ1-2 | TRBD1 | many | TRBV7-2 | CASSPEGAVGYTF | TGTGCCAGCAGCCCCGAGGGGGCGGTTGGCTACACCTTC
TRBJ1-2 | TRBD1 | many | TRBV27 | CASSPRQGDSYGYGYTF | TGTGCCAGCAGTCCCAGACAGGGGGATTCCTATGGGTATGGCTACACCTTC
TRBJ2-3 | . | few | TRBV20-1 | CSARSPGVGDTQYF | TGCAGTGCTAGATCCCCGGGGGTGGGAGATACGCAGTATTTT
TRBJ2-3 | . | . | TRBV20-1 | CSALISTDTQYF | TGCAGTGCTCTGATTAGCACAGATACGCAGTATTTT
TRBJ2-3 | . | many | TRBV6-6 | CASSYHWDTQYF | TGTGCCAGCAGTTACCACTGGGATACGCAGTATTTT
TRBJ2-2 | . | many | TRBV18 | CASSPPLTANTGELFF | TGTGCCAGCTCACCCCCCTTGACAGCGAACACCGGGGAGCTGTTTTTT
TRBJ2-4 | . | many | TRBV5-4 | CASSLDRWGNIQYF | TGTGCCAGCAGCTTGGACAGGTGGGGAAACATTCAGTACTTC
TRBJ2-7 | . | . | TRBV20-1 | CSAVPELVGYEQYF | TGCAGTGCCGTTCCGGAACTAGTCGGCTACGAGCAGTACTTC
TRBJ1-2 | . | few | TRBV20-1 | CSASYSNYGYTF | TGCAGTGCTAGCTACTCTAACTATGGCTACACCTTC
TRBJ1-2 | TRBD1 | few | TRBV6-5 | CASQTGTGRGYTF | TGTGCCAGCCAAACGGGGACAGGGCGCGGCTACACCTTC
TRBJ2-1 | . | many | TRBV12-3/TRBV12-4 | CASTPPGAAVREQFF | TGTGCCAGCACTCCCCCTGGGGCCGCGGTCCGGGAGCAGTTCTTC
TRBJ2-3 | . | few | TRBV29-1 | CSVGGTDHTDTQYF | TGCAGCGTTGGAGGGACGGATCACACAGATACGCAGTATTTT
TRBJ2-4 | . | many | TRBV2 | CASSGAKNIQYF | TGTGCCAGCTCCGGGGCCAAAAACATTCAGTACTTC
TRBJ1-2 | . | many | TRBV29-1 | CSGDSSNYGYTF | TGCAGCGGTGATTCTTCTAACTATGGCTACACCTTC
TRBJ1-4 | . | . | TRBV29-1 | CSVERGVNEKLFF | TGCAGCGTTGAACGAGGGGTTAATGAAAAACTGTTTTTT
TRBJ1-2 | . | many | TRBV25-1 | CASSEARGEGYGYTF | TGTGCCAGCAGTGAGGCAAGGGGCGAAGGGTATGGCTACACCTTC
TRBJ1-2 | . | many | TRBV5-1 | CASSKKGINYGYTF | TGCGCCAGCAGCAAGAAAGGGATCAACTATGGCTACACCTTC
TRBJ1-6 | . | . | TRBV15 | CATSRGTGSSYNSPLHF | TGTGCCACCAGCAGAGGTACAGGGAGCTCCTATAATTCACCCCTCCACTTT
TRBJ2-5 | . | few | TRBV4-1 | CASSQDPDRDGGTQYF | TGCGCCAGCAGCCAAGATCCGGACCGAGATGGAGGGACCCAGTACTTC
TRBJ1-1 | . | many | TRBV5-1 | CASSLTSSGAEAFF | TGCGCCAGCAGCTTGACCAGCTCGGGGGCTGAAGCTTTCTTT
TRBJ2-2 | . | many | TRBV7-3 | CASSLTPNTGELFF | TGTGCCAGCAGCTTAACTCCGAACACCGGGGAGCTGTTTTTT
TRBJ1-4 | . | many | TRBV10-3 | CAISANGPNEKLFF | TGTGCCATCAGTGCTAACGGCCCTAATGAAAAACTGTTTTTT
TRBJ1-2 | . | few | TRBV19 | CASNPGPPRQGYTF | TGTGCCAGTAACCCGGGGCCCCCCCGGCAGGGCTACACCTTC